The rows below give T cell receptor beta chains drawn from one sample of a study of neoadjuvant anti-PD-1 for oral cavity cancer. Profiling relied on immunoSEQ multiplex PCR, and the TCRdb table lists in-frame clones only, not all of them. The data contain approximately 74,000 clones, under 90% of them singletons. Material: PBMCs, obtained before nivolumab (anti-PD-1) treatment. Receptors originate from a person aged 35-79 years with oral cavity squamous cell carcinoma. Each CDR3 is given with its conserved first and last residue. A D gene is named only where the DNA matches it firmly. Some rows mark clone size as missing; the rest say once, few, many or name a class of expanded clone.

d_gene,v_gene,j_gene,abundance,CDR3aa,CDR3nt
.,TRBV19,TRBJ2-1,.,CASSMQGTRYEQFF,TGTGCCAGTAGTATGCAGGGGACCCGCTATGAGCAGTTCTTC
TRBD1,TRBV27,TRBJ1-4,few,CASKGTGGSNGKLFF,TGTGCCAGCAAAGGGACAGGGGGAAGTAATGGAAAACTGTTTTTT
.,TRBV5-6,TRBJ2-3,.,CASSLQAADTQYF,TGTGCCAGCAGCCTACAGGCGGCAGATACGCAGTATTTT
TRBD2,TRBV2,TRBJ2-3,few,CASSPGTSGTDTQYF,TGTGCCAGCAGTCCCGGGACTAGCGGCACAGATACGCAGTATTTT
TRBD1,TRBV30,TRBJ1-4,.,CACPDRGPAGSEKLFF,TGTGCCTGTCCTGACAGGGGGCCCGCTGGGAGTGAAAAACTGTTTTTT
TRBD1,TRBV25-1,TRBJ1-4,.,CASSERTYRGEKLFF,TGTGCCAGCAGCGAAAGGACATACAGGGGGGAAAAACTGTTTTTT
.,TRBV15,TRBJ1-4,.,CATSTRGGPFNEKLFF,TGTGCCACCAGCACAAGAGGAGGCCCGTTTAATGAAAAACTGTTTTTT
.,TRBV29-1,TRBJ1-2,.,CSVVNGYTF,TGCAGCGTTGTGAATGGCTACACCTTC
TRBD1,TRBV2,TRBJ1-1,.,CASSGQGAALNTEAFF,TGTGCCAGCAGTGGTCAGGGGGCAGCTCTGAACACTGAAGCTTTCTTT
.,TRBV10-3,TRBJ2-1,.,CANSADQYNEQFF,TGTGCCAACTCGGCGGACCAGTACAATGAGCAGTTCTTC